Following are 28 T cell receptor beta chains from one sample sequenced in a study of beta chain features in type 1 diabetes. Sequenced material consisted of expressed TCRB transcripts (all of the isolated RNA was reverse transcribed). Only in-frame clones appear in the TCRdb table, and some are missing; sequencing was by immunoSEQ multiplex PCR. The table shows around 240,000 clones, with about 63% occurring only once. Input material: naive CD4+ T cells from blood. The receptors come from a man aged 30-40 years in good health.

The chain uses TRBV30 and TRBJ2-1; the match to TRBD2 covers 9 bases. Losses at the gene ends were 2 bases for V and 10 bases for J; bases not matched to a gene: 6. Looked up from germline, CDR1 is GTSNPN and CDR2 is SVGIG (reference sequence). The CDR3 spans 13 residues. The CDR3 is CAWSWGLAEEQFF. CDR3 sequence (DNA): TGTGCCTGGAGTTGGGGACTAGCAGAAGAGCAGTTCTTC.

The CDR3 DNA reads TGTGCCAGCGGAAGACTGGGGGGGGCCGATAGGAAGACCCAGTACTTC. Its translation is CASGRLGGADRKTQYF. The chain is built from TRBV28 and TRBJ2-5, with D perhaps matching TRBD2 (7 bases). The germline gives CDR1 MDHEN, CDR2 SYDVKM. The CDR3 is 16 amino acids. V was trimmed by 8 bases and J by 6 bases, leaving 25 bases between them.

This clone was observed once. The chain carries TRBV11-2 and TRBJ1-6; 7 nucleotides match TRBD1. The V and J ends lost 4 bases and 7 bases, in that order; junction bases with no gene match: 7. Germline lookup yields CDR1 SGHAT and CDR2 FQNNGV. The CDR3 length is 15 residues. CDR3 amino acids: CASSSPTGRNSPLHF. Here the CDR3 DNA reads TGTGCCAGCAGCTCACCGACAGGGAGGAATTCACCCCTCCACTTT.

This clone has only a few counts. The chain employs TRBV2 and TRBJ2-6, with D unresolved. Trimming shortened V by 4 bases and J by 8 bases, and 9 bases separated the two germline ends. Looked up from germline, CDR1 is SNHLY and CDR2 is FYNNEI. This CDR3 is built from 13 residues. CDR3 in amino acids: CASSADWPNVLTF. In DNA form, the CDR3 reads TGTGCCAGCAGTGCCGACTGGCCCAACGTCCTGACTTTC.

The chain links TRBV5-1 to TRBJ2-1; no clear D gene. Germline assignment: CDR1 SGHRS and CDR2 YFSETQ. This CDR3 is built from 11 residues. V was shortened by 5 bases and J by 8 bases, with 8 bases between the two germline ends. CDR3 sequence: CASRLADEQFF. The CDR3 DNA sequence: TGCGCCAGCAGACTGGCCGATGAGCAGTTCTTC.

The chain is built from TRBV28 and TRBJ2-3; D gene ambiguous. The V gene's germline CDR1 is MDHEN and CDR2 SYDVKM. V was cut by 6 bases and J by 1 base, with 8 bases left in between. The CDR3 loop spans 13 amino acids. Here the CDR3 reads CASRPGGTDTQYF. The DNA for the CDR3 is TGTGCCAGCAGGCCCGGAGGCACAGATACGCAGTATTTT.

Only one count was recorded for this clone. This sequence joins TRBV30 and TRBJ1-1, with D perhaps matching TRBD1 (5 bases). Germline V gene lookup returns CDR1 GTSNPN and CDR2 SVGIG (reference sequence). The length of the CDR3 is 14 residues. Trimming took off 5 bases at V and 5 bases at J, with 18 bases between the two ends. CDR3 sequence: CAWVPLGRNTEAFF. The CDR3 DNA sequence: TGTGCCTGGGTGCCCCTGGGGCGGAATACTGAAGCTTTCTTT.

The J gene is TRBJ2-7, the V gene TRBV7-2; D is uncertain. The germline V gene has CDR1 SGHTA and CDR2 FQGNSA. The CDR3 is made up of 16 amino acids. The germline V and J ends were trimmed by 5 bases and 5 bases, with 22 bases remaining between them. The CDR3 spells CASSLRVTPGGDEQYF. The CDR3 bases are TGTGCCAGCAGCCTCCGGGTCACTCCGGGCGGTGACGAGCAGTACTTC.

This chain links TRBV14 with TRBJ2-2, with D perhaps matching TRBD2 (6 bases). Germline assignment: CDR1 SGHDN and CDR2 FVKESK. The CDR3 runs 15 residues. With 1 base removed from V and 3 bases from J, the gap between germline ends came to 9 bases. CDR3 DNA: TGTGCCAGCAGCCAAGGACGGGAGTACACCGGGGAGCTGTTTTTT. Encoded protein: CASSQGREYTGELFF. The full variable domain, its missing parts supplied by reference TRBV14 and TRBJ2-2, is EAGVTQFPSHSVIEKGQTVTLRCDPISGHDNLYWYRRVMGKEIKFLLHFVKESKQDESGMPNNRFLAERTGGTYSTLKVQPAELEDSGVYFCASSQGREYTGELFFGEGSRLTVL.

For the CDR3, the DNA is TGTGCCAGCAGCTCCGGGAACGAGCAGTACTTC. Its protein product is CASSSGNEQYF. The chain employs TRBV9 and TRBJ2-7, with a tentative D call TRBD2 (5 bases). Germline CDR1 is SGDLS and CDR2 is YYNGEE. Trimming took 4 bases from V and 5 from J, leaving 7 bases between them. This CDR3 spans 11 amino acids.

This chain connects TRBV30 to TRBJ2-1; D gene uncertain. The germline V gene encodes CDR1 GTSNPN and CDR2 SVGIG (reference sequence). Deletions cut 6 bases from V and 0 bases from J, with 12 bases between. The CDR3 spans 14 residues. CDR3 sequence: CACPDLSSYNEQFF. Written as DNA, the CDR3 is TGTGCCTGCCCTGACTTGAGCTCCTACAATGAGCAGTTCTTC.

This clone was observed a few times. The V call is TRBV30, the J call TRBJ1-6; unclear D gene. V dropped 3 bases and J dropped 8 bases, with 11 bases sitting between them. Germline CDR1 and CDR2: GTSNPN and SVGIG (reference sequence). The CDR3 extends over 13 amino acids. CDR3 nucleotides: TGTGCCTGGAGCGGCTCGGGAGATTCACCCCTCCACTTT. It codes for CAWSGSGDSPLHF. Full variable domain (remainder filled in from reference TRBV30 and TRBJ1-6): SQTIHQWPATLVQPVGSPLSLECTVEGTSNPNLYWYRQAAGRGLQLLFYSVGIGQISSEVPQNLSASRPQDRQFILSSKKLLLSDSGFYLCAWSGSGDSPLHFGNGTRLTVT.

V and J are TRBV28 and TRBJ2-7; D unclear. The CDR3 extends over 13 amino acids. The germline CDR1 and CDR2 sequences are MDHEN and SYDVKM. V lost 1 base, J lost 6 bases, and 10 bases lay in between. This CDR3 reads CASSLSTPIEQYF. The CDR3 bases are TGTGCCAGCAGTTTATCCACCCCTATCGAGCAGTACTTC.

A few counts support this clone. J is TRBJ1-2 and V is TRBV30; 7 bases agree with TRBD1. Germline V gives CDR1 GTSNPN, CDR2 SVGIG (reference sequence). This CDR3 is built from 13 residues. The V gene end was trimmed by 3 bases and the J gene end by 4 bases; junction bases not matched to a gene: 5. The CDR3: CAWRTGPIYGYTF. The DNA for the CDR3 is TGTGCCTGGAGGACAGGGCCAATCTATGGCTACACCTTC.

Concerning this clone itself: One end of the junction does not line up with germline, which may come from a read error. The chain carries TRBV7-9 and TRBJ2-7, with TRBD1 matching 7 bases. Germline CDR1 and CDR2: SEHNR and FQNEAQ (reference sequence). This CDR3 comprises 14 residues. For the CDR3, the DNA is TGTGCCAGCAGTTTAGGACAGGTACTCTACGAGCAGTACTTC. Amino acid sequence: CASSLGQVLYEQYF. Filled out from reference TRBV7-9 and TRBJ2-7, the complete variable domain reads DTGVSQNPRHKITKRGQNVTFRCDPISEHNRLYWYRQTLGQGPEFLTYFQNEAQLEKSRLLSDRFSAERPKGSFSTLEIQRTEQGDSAMYLCASSLGQVLYEQYFGPGTRLTVT.

This clone was detected only a few times. The genes are TRBV4-2 and TRBJ1-1; D unclear. Trimming left V 0 bases short and J 5 bases short, with 10 bases between. The germline gives CDR1 LGHNA, CDR2 YNFKEQ. CDR3 length: 14 residues. CDR3 residues: CASSQDVGRTEAFF. CDR3 sequence (DNA): TGTGCCAGCAGCCAAGATGTGGGGAGGACTGAAGCTTTCTTT.

This clone occurred once. The chain joins TRBV5-6 to TRBJ2-2, with 8 bases fitting TRBD2. Per germline, CDR1 SGHDT and CDR2 YYEEEE. The CDR3 covers 14 residues. V was clipped by 7 bases and J by 7 bases; unmatched bases: 9. This CDR3 is CASGKRGRGGELFF. Written as DNA, the CDR3 is TGTGCCAGCGGCAAGCGGGGGCGGGGCGGGGAGCTGTTTTTT.

The chain joins TRBV29-1 to TRBJ2-7; D unresolved. This CDR3 has 13 residues. Germline CDR1 is SQVTM and CDR2 is ANQGSEA. With 3 bases removed from V and 0 bases from J, the gap between germline ends came to 9 bases. CDR3 sequence reads: CSVDIAGSYEQYF. Written as DNA, the CDR3 is TGCAGCGTTGATATCGCTGGCTCCTACGAGCAGTACTTC.

The rearrangement links TRBV7-2 to TRBJ2-5; 8 positions match TRBD2. The CDR3 covers 15 residues. V gave up 6 bases and J gave up 0 bases; unmatched junction bases: 6. CDR1 and CDR2 from the germline V gene are SGHTA and FQGNSA. The CDR3 DNA reads TGTGCCAGCAGGAAGAGCGGGGGACACCAAGAGACCCAGTACTTC. It encodes CASRKSGGHQETQYF.

The rearrangement links TRBV15 to TRBJ2-5; D possibly matches TRBD1 or TRBD2 (6 bases each). V was pared by 5 bases and J by 7 bases, with 14 bases between. This CDR3 contains 13 residues. Germline CDR1 LNHNV, CDR2 YYDKDF (reference sequence). The CDR3 sequence is CATSGSRDMTQYF. The CDR3 region has the DNA TGTGCCACCAGCGGATCGCGGGACATGACCCAGTACTTC.

In its sample, this clone was seen a few times. V and J are TRBV30 and TRBJ2-7; TRBD1 aligns across 8 bases. The CDR3 runs 14 residues. CDR1 is GTSNPN, CDR2 SVGIG, per germline (reference sequence). V was pared by 3 bases and J by 3 bases, with 7 bases of the junction left unmatched. CDR3 sequence (DNA): TGTGCCTGGAGCCGACAGGGGATCGACTACGAGCAGTACTTC. As protein: CAWSRQGIDYEQYF.

V gene TRBV10-3 combines with J gene TRBJ2-4; the D call may be TRBD1 or TRBD2 (5 bases each). CDR1 is ENHRY, CDR2 SYGVKD, per germline. This CDR3 is 15 amino acids long. V was clipped by 3 bases and J by 0 bases, with 9 bases between them. CDR3: CAISDIGTAKNIQYF. CDR3 DNA: TGTGCCATCAGTGACATCGGGACAGCCAAAAACATTCAGTACTTC.

The chain employs TRBV7-2 and TRBJ2-5; perhaps TRBD1 as D (6 bases). The length of the CDR3 is 14 residues. The V gene's germline CDR1 is SGHTA and CDR2 FQGNSA. V lost 1 base and J lost 5, with 11 bases in between. The CDR3 region has the DNA TGTGCCAGCAGCTTAGAACAGGGTGGGGAGACCCAGTACTTC. Protein: CASSLEQGGETQYF.

The V call is TRBV10-3, the J call TRBJ2-1; no firm D call. Trimming removed 5 bases at V and 0 bases at J, with 8 bases between. Looked up from germline, CDR1 is ENHRY and CDR2 is SYGVKD. This CDR3 has 14 residues. CDR3 nucleotide sequence: TGTGCCATCAGTCCGGCACACTCCTACAATGAGCAGTTCTTC. Translation: CAISPAHSYNEQFF.

This clone has a single count. The CDR3 DNA reads TGTGCCTGGAGTATCACTAGCGGTAACCAAGAGACCCAGTACTTC. It is translated as CAWSITSGNQETQYF. The chain joins TRBV30 to TRBJ2-5; 8 positions match TRBD2. The CDR3 has 15 residues. Per germline, CDR1 GTSNPN and CDR2 SVGIG (reference sequence). With V trimmed by 2 bases and J by 0 bases, 5 bases remained unmatched.

V is TRBV30 and J is TRBJ2-7; 11 bases align to TRBD1. The CDR3 is 16 amino acids. J was trimmed by 7 bases and V by 2 bases; bases with no gene match: 13. CDR1 and CDR2 (germline): GTSNPN, SVGIG (reference sequence). In DNA, the CDR3 is TGTGCCTGGAGTTCTCCCCCGGGACAGGGGGTTGGAGAGCAGTACTTC. Encoded protein: CAWSSPPGQGVGEQYF.

There are a few counts of this clone. This rearrangement joins TRBV30 to TRBJ2-1; TRBD2 matches at 7 bases. The CDR3 totals 18 residues. The V segment lost 0 bases and the J segment 4 bases; nucleotides outside the gene matches: 15. In germline, CDR1 is GTSNPN, CDR2 SVGIG (reference sequence). CDR3: CAWSVLIAVGAGYNEQFF. CDR3 bases: TGTGCCTGGAGTGTACTCATAGCGGTCGGAGCGGGATACAATGAGCAGTTCTTC.

The chain links TRBV19 to TRBJ2-1, with D perhaps TRBD2 (5 bases). The CDR3 sequence is 13 residues long. Germline V gene lookup returns CDR1 LNHDA and CDR2 SQIVND (reference sequence). The V gene lost 5 bases and the J gene lost 8 bases, with 13 bases spanning the gap. CDR3 in DNA: TGTGCCAGTAGTTGGCCGGGATTCGATGAGCAGTTCTTC. This translates into CASSWPGFDEQFF.